Below, 26 T cell receptor beta chains from the same sample are listed, as sequenced in a study of T cell repertoires in cytomegalovirus infection. One entry per CDR3 protein results from TCRdb running MiXCR on the reads. The sample contains approximately 630,000 distinct CDR3 sequences, approximately 24% of which appear only once. The sample taken for sequencing was CD8+ T cells from PBMCs. These TCRs come from a human donor in good health (CMV status not recorded). Some clones in this sample may be carry-over from other donors' samples.

CDR3 coding DNA: TGCAGTGCTCCCCTAGCGGGGGCTTTTACATTGGTGGATGAGCAGTTCTTC. Translated, it gives CSAPLAGAFTLVDEQFF. The chain is built from TRBV20-1 and TRBJ2-1; 10 bases line up with TRBD2. Looked up from germline, CDR1 is DFQATT and CDR2 is SNEGSKA (reference sequence). Trimming took 5 bases from V and 8 from J; bases not matched to a gene: 18. The CDR3 is made up of 17 amino acids.

This clonotype was detected once. This may arise from a read error, as a much more abundant clone is one base away. This CDR3 is CACSGWTSGAYNEQFF. In DNA form, the CDR3 reads TGTGCCTGCAGCGGATGGACTAGCGGGGCCTACAATGAGCAGTTCTTC. The V call is TRBV7-2, the J call TRBJ2-1; TRBD2 matches at 12 bases. Per the germline V gene, CDR1 is SGHTA and CDR2 is FQGNSA. The length of the CDR3 is 16 residues.

This clonotype occurred many times. The chain carries TRBV7-9 and TRBJ2-2; 9 bases line up with TRBD1. The germline V gene encodes CDR1 SEHNR and CDR2 FQNEAQ (reference sequence). The CDR3 runs to 18 residues. After removal of 5 bases from V and 1 base from J, the junction contained 11 bases not matched to a gene. For the CDR3, the DNA is TGTGCCAGCAGCCCCAGTTCCCCGGGACAGGGGAACACCGGGGAGCTGTTTTTT. Translated: CASSPSSPGQGNTGELFF.

This chain uses TRBV4-2 with TRBJ2-1, with 7 bases identical to TRBD1. The CDR3 consists of 15 residues. CDR1 is LGHNA, CDR2 YNFKEQ, per germline. V was clipped by 5 bases and J by 7 bases; unmatched bases: 11. CDR3 DNA: TGTGCCAGCAGCGCAACAGGGGTTCTTGTGAATGAGCAGTTCTTC. Amino acid sequence: CASSATGVLVNEQFF.

Of note for this clonotype: The conserved phenylalanine or tryptophan normally closing the CDR3 is absent here, so this likely arose from a read error. Here the CDR3 DNA reads TGCAGTGCTCTTTACGCGGGACACTACGAGCAGTACGAC. It yields the protein CSALYAGHYEQYD. This rearrangement joins TRBV20-1 to TRBJ2-7, with D perhaps being TRBD1 or TRBD2 (6 bases each). CDR1 and CDR2 (germline): DFQATT, SNEGSKA (reference sequence). V was cut by 5 bases and J by 3 bases, with 14 bases left in between. The CDR3 contains 13 residues.

Only a few counts were recorded for this clonotype. The CDR3 here is CAISEHPGHTEAFF. DNA of the CDR3: TGTGCCATCAGTGAACATCCGGGCCACACTGAAGCTTTCTTT. The rearrangement links TRBV10-3 to TRBJ1-1, with D uncertain. There are 14 residues in the CDR3. The V and J ends lost 3 bases and 3 bases respectively, with 11 bases between them. Germline V gives CDR1 ENHRY, CDR2 SYGVKD.

This clonotype was picked up many times. This chain joins TRBV7-2 and TRBJ2-1, with D possibly TRBD1 on 6 matching bases. The V end lost 2 bases, the J end lost 3 bases, and 14 bases lay between the germline ends. The CDR3 runs 16 residues. Germline V CDR1 and CDR2: SGHTA, FQGNSA. The CDR3 loop is CASSLLGAIGYNEQFF. The CDR3 nucleotides read TGTGCCAGCAGCTTATTGGGGGCTATTGGCTACAATGAGCAGTTCTTC.

This clonotype showed up just a few times. The chain joins TRBV19 to TRBJ2-2, with a weak D call TRBD1 (5 bases). This CDR3 has 16 residues. V lost 7 bases and J 2 bases, leaving 17 bases between the germline ends. The V gene's germline CDR1 is LNHDA and CDR2 SQIVND (reference sequence). CDR3 in DNA: TGTGCCAGTAAGGCCCCGTGGCAGGGAAACACCGGGGAGCTGTTTTTT. Translating gives CASKAPWQGNTGELFF. The variable domain in full, with the rest retrieved from reference TRBV19 and TRBJ2-2, is DGGITQSPKYLFRKEGQNVTLSCEQNLNHDAMYWYRQDPGQGLRLIYYSQIVNDFQKGDIAEGYSVSREKKESFPLTVTSAQKNPTAFYLCASKAPWQGNTGELFFGEGSRLTVL.

This clonotype has a single count. A much larger clone sits a single nucleotide away, making a read error possible. The gene calls are TRBV7-8 and TRBJ2-7; D perhaps matches TRBD1 (5 bases). This CDR3 region has 13 residues. V shed 1 base and J shed 8 bases, with 12 bases lying between them. CDR1 is SGHVS, CDR2 FQNEAQ, per germline. CDR3 amino acids: CASSLGQLYKQYV. The CDR3 DNA sequence: TGTGCCAGCAGCTTAGGACAGCTTTACAAGCAGTACGTC.

In this sample, this clonotype turned up many times. The rearrangement uses TRBV7-2 and TRBJ2-1; 7 bases match TRBD2. Germline V gene data show CDR1 as SGHTA and CDR2 as FQGNSA. J lost 5 bases, V lost 3 bases, and 4 bases had no gene match. CDR3 length: 14 amino acids. CDR3 DNA sequence: TGTGCCAGCAGCTTCAGTGGGGGGGACAATGAGCAGTTCTTC. It translates to CASSFSGGDNEQFF.

The chain carries TRBV6-6 and TRBJ2-5; D may correspond to TRBD1 or TRBD2 (5 bases each). The length of the CDR3 is 13 residues. Trimming pared 6 bases from V and 2 bases from J, leaving 10 bases between. CDR1 MNHNY and CDR2 SVGAGI come from the germline V gene (reference sequence). The CDR3 DNA is TGTGCCAGCAGGACGAGGGGTCAAGAGACCCAGTACTTC. It is translated as CASRTRGQETQYF.

This rearrangement joins TRBV6-1 to TRBJ1-6; D call uncertain. The CDR3 is 14 amino acids. Germline CDR1 is MNHNS and CDR2 is SASEGT. The V end was cut by 8 bases, the J end by 1 base, with 9 bases between. The CDR3 protein is CASFGRSYNSPLHF. The CDR3 coding sequence is TGTGCCAGCTTCGGTAGATCCTATAATTCACCCCTCCACTTT.

V and J are TRBV7-2 and TRBJ2-1; 9 nucleotides align to TRBD2. The length of the CDR3 is 22 residues. The trim removed 0 bases at V and 1 base at J, leaving 19 bases unmatched. In germline, CDR1 is SGHTA, CDR2 FQGNSA. In DNA, the CDR3 is TGTGCCAGCAGCTTAGCCCCCCTCCCCACTGGCGGGGGGGCCGTTTCCTACAATGAGCAGTTCTTC. As protein: CASSLAPLPTGGGAVSYNEQFF.

Only a few counts were recorded for this clonotype. The chain has TRBV2 and TRBJ2-3; 7 nucleotides agree with TRBD2. V lost 6 bases and J lost 2; bases outside the gene matches: 11. This CDR3 comprises 16 residues. CDR1 and CDR2 (germline): SNHLY, FYNNEI. Here the CDR3 DNA reads TGTGCCAGCAGAGAGATTGGGAGGGACCTCACAGATACGCAGTATTTT. This codes for CASREIGRDLTDTQYF.

The CDR3 sequence is CASTQGQGHYGYTF. CDR3 bases: TGTGCCAGCACACAAGGACAGGGTCACTATGGCTACACCTTC. The V and J genes are TRBV2 and TRBJ1-2; TRBD1 aligns across 8 bases. The ends lost 7 bases at V and 3 bases at J; junction bases unmatched: 7. The germline CDR1 and CDR2 sequences are SNHLY and FYNNEI. CDR3 size: 14 residues.

The rearrangement links TRBV12-3 or TRBV12-4 to TRBJ2-1; 9 bases map to TRBD2. The junction had 10 bases not matched to a gene; V was cut back by 6 bases and J by 4 bases. This CDR3 is built from 16 residues. The CDR3 region has the DNA TGTGCCAGCAGGCACCCGGGCGGGGGGGGATACAATGAGCAGTTCTTC. Its translation: CASRHPGGGGYNEQFF.

This clonotype has just a few counts. The chain recombines TRBV7-9 with TRBJ2-1; either TRBD1 or TRBD2 may supply D (5 bases each). Trimming pared 5 bases from V and 6 bases from J, leaving 11 bases between. Germline-derived CDR1 and CDR2 are SEHNR and FQNEAQ (reference sequence). The CDR3 totals 13 residues. The CDR3 DNA is TGTGCCAGCAGCGGGGGATCCCTCAATGAGCAGTTCTTC. Its protein is CASSGGSLNEQFF.

The chain employs TRBV29-1 and TRBJ1-2; D call uncertain. V was trimmed by 6 bases and J by 6 bases, leaving 14 bases between them. Germline V gene sequence: CDR1 SQVTM, CDR2 ANQGSEA. This CDR3 spans 12 amino acids. As DNA, the CDR3 is TGCAGCGTCTTCGCGGGAGTGGATGGCTACACCTTC. It is translated as CSVFAGVDGYTF.

This clonotype was seen ten or more times. The chain recombines TRBV12-3 or TRBV12-4 with TRBJ2-7, with 9 bases fitting TRBD1. Trimming at V came to 3 bases and at J to 6 bases, leaving 3 bases not matched to a gene. The CDR3 is made up of 13 amino acids. The CDR3 sequence: CASSFGTGFEQYV. For the CDR3, the DNA is TGTGCCAGCAGTTTTGGGACAGGGTTCGAGCAGTACGTC.

The table lists this clonotype with many counts. J is TRBJ2-5 and V is TRBV7-8; TRBD2 agrees at 9 bases. There are 16 residues in the CDR3. Losses at the gene ends were 4 bases for V and 5 bases for J; bases not matched to a gene: 11. The germline CDR1 and CDR2 sequences are SGHVS and FQNEAQ. The CDR3 loop is CASSSGTSLRRETQYF. The CDR3 DNA follows: TGTGCCAGCAGCTCCGGGACTAGCTTACGGCGGGAGACCCAGTACTTC.

This clonotype has only a few counts. This chain joins TRBV10-3 and TRBJ1-1; D is ambiguous. Germline V gives CDR1 ENHRY, CDR2 SYGVKD. CDR3 size: 15 residues. The V gene lost 2 bases and the J gene lost 2 bases, with 12 bases spanning the gap. CDR3 sequence: CAISERGQINTEAFF. CDR3 DNA: TGTGCCATCAGTGAGCGTGGGCAGATCAACACTGAAGCTTTCTTT.

Only a few counts were recorded for this clonotype. The V call is TRBV4-1, the J call TRBJ1-2; D gene uncertain. Germline CDR1 and CDR2: MGHRA and YSYEKL. The length of the CDR3 is 12 residues. Trimming stripped 1 base from V and 5 bases from J, with 5 bases between. The CDR3 spells CASSQGDYGYTF. The CDR3 coding sequence is TGCGCCAGCAGCCAAGGAGATTATGGCTACACCTTC.

This clonotype appeared many times. V is TRBV14 and J is TRBJ1-2; D is ambiguous. V shed 0 bases and J shed 2 bases, with 7 bases lying between them. The CDR3 sequence is 14 residues long. Germline loops: CDR1 SGHDN, CDR2 FVKESK. The CDR3 region is CASSQEHVNYGYTF. The DNA for the CDR3 is TGTGCCAGCAGCCAAGAGCACGTAAACTATGGCTACACCTTC.

This clonotype was seen many times. V usage is TRBV4-1 and J usage is TRBJ2-3; the match to TRBD2 covers 11 bases. V dropped 3 bases and J dropped 2; count of bases not matched to a gene: 4. This CDR3 is 16 amino acids long. In germline, CDR1 is MGHRA, CDR2 YSYEKL. This CDR3 is CASSHLTSGATDTQYF. In DNA form, the CDR3 reads TGCGCCAGCAGCCACCTGACTAGCGGGGCCACAGATACGCAGTATTTT.

This clonotype was counted many times. V is TRBV28 and J is TRBJ1-5; D not resolved. Germline V CDR1 and CDR2: MDHEN, SYDVKM. The CDR3 covers 14 residues. The V end lost 3 bases, the J end lost 5 bases, and 11 bases lay between the germline ends. This chain's CDR3 is CASSFNLRHQPQHF. The CDR3 DNA is TGTGCCAGCAGTTTCAACCTTAGGCATCAGCCCCAGCATTTT.

The chain uses TRBV2 and TRBJ2-7; unclear D gene. The CDR3 extends over 10 amino acids. The V and J ends lost 4 bases and 7 bases respectively, with 5 bases between them. Germline V gives CDR1 SNHLY, CDR2 FYNNEI. The CDR3, as DNA: TGTGCCAGCAGTGGGTCGGAGCAGTACTTC. The encoded protein is CASSGSEQYF. The variable domain in full, with the rest retrieved from reference TRBV2 and TRBJ2-7, is EPEVTQTPSHQVTQMGQEVILRCVPISNHLYFYWYRQILGQKVEFLVSFYNNEISEKSEIFDDQFSVERPDGSNFTLKIRSTKLEDSAMYFCASSGSEQYFGPGTRLTVT.